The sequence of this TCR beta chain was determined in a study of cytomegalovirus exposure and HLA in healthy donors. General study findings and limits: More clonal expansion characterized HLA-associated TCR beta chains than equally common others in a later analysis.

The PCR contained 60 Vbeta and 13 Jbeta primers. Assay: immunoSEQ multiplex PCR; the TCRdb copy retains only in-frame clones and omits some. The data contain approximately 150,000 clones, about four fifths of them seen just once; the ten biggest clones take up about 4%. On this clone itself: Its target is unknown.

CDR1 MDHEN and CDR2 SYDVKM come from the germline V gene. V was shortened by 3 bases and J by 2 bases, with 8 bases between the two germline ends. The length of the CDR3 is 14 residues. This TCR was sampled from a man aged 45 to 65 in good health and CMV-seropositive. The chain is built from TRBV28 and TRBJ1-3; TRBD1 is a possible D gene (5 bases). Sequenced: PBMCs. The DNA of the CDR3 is TGTGCCAGCAGTTTTCAGGGAACTGGAAACACCATATATTTT. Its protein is CASSFQGTGNTIYF.